Included here is one T cell receptor beta chain sequence, with context. Its antigen is as yet unknown. The PCR contained 60 Vbeta and 13 Jbeta primers. The repertoire was sequenced with immunoSEQ multiplex PCR; TCRdb's copy has only in-frame clones and lacks some. Of fewer than 200,000 clones detected, nearly 80% appear once; the ten largest clones hold around 0.98%. V dropped 4 bases and J dropped 2; count of bases not matched to a gene: 6. There are 15 residues in the CDR3. Germline V gives CDR1 SGHTA, CDR2 FQGTGA. The data derive from a study of cytomegalovirus exposure and HLA in healthy donors. Study-wide findings and caveats: Follow-up analysis later connected one missense variant in DCLRE1C with trimming of TCR beta V- and J-genes. The majority of CMV-associated TCR beta chains were reported as apparently HLA-restricted in a later analysis. Accurate prediction of HLA-A and HLA-B alleles (for most subjects) was reportedly achieved from TCR beta sequences.

The material sequenced was PBMCs. The chain uses TRBV7-3 and TRBJ2-3; TRBD2 matches at 7 bases. The sequence was collected from a woman aged 45-65 years in good health and CMV-seropositive. The CDR3 coding sequence is TGTGCCAGCAGCTCAACCGGGACTATCACAGATACGCAGTATTTT. Translation gives CASSSTGTITDTQYF.